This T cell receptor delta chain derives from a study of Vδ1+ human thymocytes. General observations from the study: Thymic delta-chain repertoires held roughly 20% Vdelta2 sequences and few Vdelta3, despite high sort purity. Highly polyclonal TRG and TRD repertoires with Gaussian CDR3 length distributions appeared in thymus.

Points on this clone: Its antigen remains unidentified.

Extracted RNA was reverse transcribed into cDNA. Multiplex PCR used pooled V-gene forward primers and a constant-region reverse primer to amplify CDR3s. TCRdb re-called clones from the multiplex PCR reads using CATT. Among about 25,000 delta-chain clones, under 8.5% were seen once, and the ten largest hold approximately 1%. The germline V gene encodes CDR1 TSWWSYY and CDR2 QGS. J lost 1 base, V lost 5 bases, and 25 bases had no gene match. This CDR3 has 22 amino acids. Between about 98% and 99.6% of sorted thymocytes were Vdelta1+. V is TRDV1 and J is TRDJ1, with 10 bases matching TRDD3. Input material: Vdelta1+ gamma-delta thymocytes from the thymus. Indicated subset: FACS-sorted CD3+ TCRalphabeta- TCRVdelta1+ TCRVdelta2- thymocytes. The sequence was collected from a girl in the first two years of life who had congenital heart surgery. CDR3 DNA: TGTGCTCTTGGGAACCCTTTCCCACCGACTGGGGGATCGGGGCCGGGCACCGATAAACTCATCTTT. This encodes CALGNPFPPTGGSGPGTDKLIF.